Shown below are 5 T cell receptor beta chains from a single sample sequenced in a study of OX40 agonist ivuxolimab in advanced cancers. The method behind the library was the immunoSEQ multiplex PCR assay. TCRdb's version of the immuneACCESS table is confined to in-frame rearrangements and falls short of the full clone set. An unresolved V gene accounts for under half of the shortfall where checked; the remainder is of unknown origin. This sample is represented by around 100,000 clones; over 75% of them were singletons. The ten largest make up roughly 0.15% of the sample. Specimen: CD4+ or CD8+ T cells sorted from blood, collected in a trial of the OX40 agonist ivuxolimab. The origin of the receptors is an adult with an advanced solid tumor such as melanoma, head and neck, liver or kidney cancer.

J is TRBJ1-5 and V is TRBV21-1. TRBV21-1 is deemed a pseudogene. The CDR3 has 18 amino acids. The CDR3 loop is CASSKGRTRVYSNQPQHF. In DNA, the CDR3 is TGTGCCAGCAGCAAAGGGAGGACACGGGTTTATAGCAATCAGCCCCAGCATTTT.

The V gene is TRBV9, the J gene TRBJ2-7, with 8 positions matching TRBD1. The CDR3 covers 16 residues. Germline assignment: CDR1 SGDLS and CDR2 YYNGEE. Trimming took 0 bases from V and 2 from J; bases not matched to a gene: 7. CDR3 bases: TGTGCCAGCAGCGTAGGAGCCGGGACAGGAGCCTACGAGCAGTACTTC. Residues: CASSVGAGTGAYEQYF. The whole variable domain, remainder taken from reference TRBV9 and TRBJ2-7, is DSGVTQTPKHLITATGQRVTLRCSPRSGDLSVYWYQQSLDQGLQFLIQYYNGEERAKGNILERFSAQQFPDLHSELNLSSLELGDSALYFCASSVGAGTGAYEQYFGPGTRLTVT.

The V call is TRBV5-1, the J call TRBJ1-4, with 9 positions matching TRBD1. This CDR3 contains 15 residues. Germline trimming cut 0 bases from V and 7 bases from J; bases unmatched to any gene: 4. Germline lookup yields CDR1 SGHRS and CDR2 YFSETQ. The DNA of the CDR3 is TGCGCCAGCAGCTTGGAGACAGGGGGATTTGAAAAACTGTTTTTT. Encoded protein: CASSLETGGFEKLFF.

The chain couples TRBV5-4 to TRBJ2-2; D might be TRBD1 (6 bases). The V end was cut by 2 bases, the J end by 7 bases, with 12 bases between. This CDR3 has 14 residues. The V gene's germline CDR1 is SGHNT and CDR2 YYREEE (reference sequence). The CDR3 DNA follows: TGTGCCAGCAGCTTAGGGGGTCTCGGCGGGGAGCTGTTTTTT. It yields the protein CASSLGGLGGELFF.

This chain links TRBV30 with TRBJ1-1, with 7 bases that match TRBD1. V lost 8 bases and J lost 1; bases outside the gene matches: 4. The CDR3 has 12 amino acids. Germline V gene lookup returns CDR1 GTSNPN and CDR2 SVGIG (reference sequence). In DNA, the CDR3 is TGTGCCAGAACAGGGGCGAACACTGAAGCTTTCTTT. It translates to CARTGANTEAFF.